A single sample is the source of the 7 T cell receptor beta chains below, sequenced in a study of T cells in women clearing cervical HPV infection. Clones were read by immunoSEQ multiplex PCR, and TCRdb kept only the in-frame ones, dropping some. This table lists around 30,000 clones. Sequenced input: blood buffy coat. Receptors were obtained from a woman between 18 and 70 years old with a cervical HPV16 infection that either progressed to CIN3+ or cleared (not recorded which).

The CDR3 protein is CSARKRGQRYEQYF. CDR3 bases read: TGCAGTGCTAGAAAACGGGGACAGAGATACGAG. The chain is built from TRBV20-1 and TRBJ2-7, with TRBD1 identical over 7 bases. With the read ending 3 residues before the CDR3 end, the germline J gene is used to fill in that end. CDR3 size: 14 residues. With 2 bases clipped from V and 4 bases from J, the junction kept 8 bases outside the gene matches. Germline lookup yields CDR1 DFQATT and CDR2 SNEGSKA (reference sequence).

With regard to this clone: The sequence runs out 3 residues before the end of the CDR3; the remainder is reconstructed from the germline J gene. The chain employs TRBV10-3 and TRBJ1-2, with 7 positions matching TRBD1. Germline V CDR1 and CDR2: ENHRY, SYGVKD. This CDR3 region has 19 residues. Unmatched junction bases numbered 20, after V lost 7 bases and J lost 0 bases. The CDR3 bases that were read are TGTGCCATCAACAACCTAGCGGGACAGCCACTACAAACTAACTATGGC. This sequence encodes CAINNLAGQPLQTNYG. The entire CDR3 protein is CAINNLAGQPLQTNYGYTF.

On this clone itself: Sequencing ends 3 residues short of the CDR3 end; the germline J gene provides the rest. V is TRBV6-4 and J is TRBJ2-1, with D maybe TRBD2 (6 bases). Germline CDR1 MRHNA, CDR2 SNTAGT. Trimming removed 0 bases at V and 0 bases at J, with 21 bases between. CDR3 length: 20 amino acids. The CDR3 reads CASSDSNRVADSSSYNEQFF. The part of the CDR3 DNA that was read is TGTGCCAGCAGTGACTCGAACCGGGTAGCGGATTCAAGCTCCTACAATGAG.

About this clone itself: Read coverage stops 3 residues before the CDR3 terminus; the germline J gene supplies the remainder. The chain employs TRBV7-9 and TRBJ2-3, with 14 bases identical to TRBD2. Trimming cost V 5 bases and J 6 bases; bases outside gene matches: 4. CDR3 length equals 15 residues. The V gene's germline CDR1 is SEHNR and CDR2 FQNEAQ (reference sequence). CDR3 protein: CASSGGLAGVDTQYF. CDR3 bases read: TGTGCCAGCAGCGGGGGACTAGCGGGAGTGGATACG.

A note on this clone: The CDR3 is cut off 3 residues early in the read; its end comes from the germline J gene. The genes are TRBV18 and TRBJ1-3, with 9 bases matching TRBD1. Germline V gene data show CDR1 as KGHSH and CDR2 as LQKENI. CDR3 length equals 15 residues. V dropped 4 bases and J dropped 7; count of bases not matched to a gene: 8. The CDR3 loop reads CASSRGQGMVNTIYF. Incomplete CDR3 DNA: TGTGCCAGCTCACGAGGACAGGGGATGGTTAACACC.

On this clone: Sequence at one end of the junction differs from germline and may be a read error. Coverage ceases 3 residues before the CDR3 finishes, and the germline J gene fills in the end. The V gene is TRBV7-7, the J gene TRBJ1-2, with D maybe TRBD1 (5 bases). The germline CDR1 and CDR2 sequences are SSHAT and FNYEAQ (reference sequence). This CDR3 comprises 14 residues. Incomplete CDR3 DNA: TGTGCTAGCAGCTCGGGACTTACCTACAATGAC. Its translation is CASSSGLTYND. The entire CDR3 is CASSSGLTYNDYTF.

With regard to this clone: The DNA ends 3 residues before the CDR3 does, and the rest of the CDR3 is filled in from the germline J gene. The chain recombines TRBV19 with TRBJ1-2; 10 positions match TRBD1. This CDR3 is built from 13 residues. From germline, CDR1 is LNHDA and CDR2 SQIVND (reference sequence). The CDR3 sequence: CASSIGTGEGYTF. CDR3 DNA (partial): TGTGCCAGTAGTATTGGGACAGGGGAAGGC.